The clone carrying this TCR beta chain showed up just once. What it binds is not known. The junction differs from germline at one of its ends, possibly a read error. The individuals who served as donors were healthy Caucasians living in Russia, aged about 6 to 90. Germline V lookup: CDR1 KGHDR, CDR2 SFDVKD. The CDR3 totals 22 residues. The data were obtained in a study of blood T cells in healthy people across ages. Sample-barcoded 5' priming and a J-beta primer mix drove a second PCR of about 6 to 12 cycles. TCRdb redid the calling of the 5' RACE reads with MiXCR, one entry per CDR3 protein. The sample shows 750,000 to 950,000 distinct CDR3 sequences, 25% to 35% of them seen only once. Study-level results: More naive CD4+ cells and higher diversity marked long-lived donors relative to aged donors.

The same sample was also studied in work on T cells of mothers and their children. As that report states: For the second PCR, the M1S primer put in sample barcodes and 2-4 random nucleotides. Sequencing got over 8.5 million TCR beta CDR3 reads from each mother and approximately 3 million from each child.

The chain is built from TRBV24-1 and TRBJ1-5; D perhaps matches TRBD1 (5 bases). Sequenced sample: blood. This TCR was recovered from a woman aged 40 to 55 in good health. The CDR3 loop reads CATSDLRGVGLQSDPSNQPQHF. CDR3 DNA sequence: TGTGCCACCAGCGATTTGCGCGGTGTGGGGCTCCAGTCTGATCCGAGCAATCAGCCCCAGCATTTT.